The next 5 T cell receptor beta chains were all read from a single sample in a study of blood T cell repertoires in COVID-19. The method was immunoSEQ multiplex PCR; TCRdb's version includes in-frame clones alone and lacks a portion of them. The sample holds 300,000 to 400,000 clones; 88% are singletons and the top ten take about 7%. The sample was peripheral blood. These receptor sequences come from a woman in her sixties or seventies with COVID-19, enrolled during active disease.

V is TRBV3-1 (or the pseudogene TRBV3-2) and J is TRBJ1-3; no definite D call. V lost 0 bases, J lost 0 bases, and 6 bases lay in between. CDR1 and CDR2 (germline): LGHDT, YNNKEL (reference sequence). The CDR3 extends over 15 amino acids. The CDR3 coding sequence is TGTGCCAGCAGCCAAGATCGAGTCTCTGGAAACACCATATATTTT. It codes for CASSQDRVSGNTIYF.

CDR3: CASSLVNSNTGELFF. In nucleotides, the CDR3 is TGTGCCAGCAGCTTGGTGAACTCGAACACCGGGGAGCTGTTTTTT. The J gene is TRBJ2-2, the V gene TRBV5-6; D is undetermined. Germline values: CDR1 SGHDT, CDR2 YYEEEE. The CDR3 loop spans 15 amino acids. V dropped 0 bases and J dropped 0 bases, with 6 bases sitting between them.

Notes on this clone: Other DNA sequences in this sample translate to the same CDR3. This chain links TRBV3-1 (or the pseudogene TRBV3-2) with TRBJ1-1; D call uncertain. This CDR3 is 12 amino acids long. Trimming removed 1 base from V and 6 bases from J, with 6 bases in between. Germline V lookup: CDR1 LGHDT, CDR2 YNNKEL (reference sequence). Written as DNA, the CDR3 is TGTGCCAGCAGCCAAGGCCAGGCTGAAGCTTTCTTT. It codes for CASSQGQAEAFF.

The rearrangement links TRBV12-5 to TRBJ1-5, with TRBD1 matching over 7 bases. J gave up 0 bases and V 0 bases, and 11 bases lay outside the gene matches. Germline V CDR1 and CDR2: LGHNT, FRNRAP. The CDR3 totals 19 residues. The CDR3 nucleotides are TGTGCTAGTGGTTTGGTATACGGGACAGAAACTTATAGCAATCAGCCCCAGCATTTT. It yields the protein CASGLVYGTETYSNQPQHF.

This clone appeared once. DNA for the CDR3: TGTGCCACCAGTGATCCCAGCGGGGGGGCATACGGGGAGCTGTTTTTT. It specifies CATSDPSGGAYGELFF. J is TRBJ2-2 and V is TRBV24-1, with TRBD2 matching over 10 bases. CDR3 length: 16 residues. Germline CDR1 KGHDR, CDR2 SFDVKD. J lost 7 bases, V lost 3 bases, and 7 bases had no gene match.